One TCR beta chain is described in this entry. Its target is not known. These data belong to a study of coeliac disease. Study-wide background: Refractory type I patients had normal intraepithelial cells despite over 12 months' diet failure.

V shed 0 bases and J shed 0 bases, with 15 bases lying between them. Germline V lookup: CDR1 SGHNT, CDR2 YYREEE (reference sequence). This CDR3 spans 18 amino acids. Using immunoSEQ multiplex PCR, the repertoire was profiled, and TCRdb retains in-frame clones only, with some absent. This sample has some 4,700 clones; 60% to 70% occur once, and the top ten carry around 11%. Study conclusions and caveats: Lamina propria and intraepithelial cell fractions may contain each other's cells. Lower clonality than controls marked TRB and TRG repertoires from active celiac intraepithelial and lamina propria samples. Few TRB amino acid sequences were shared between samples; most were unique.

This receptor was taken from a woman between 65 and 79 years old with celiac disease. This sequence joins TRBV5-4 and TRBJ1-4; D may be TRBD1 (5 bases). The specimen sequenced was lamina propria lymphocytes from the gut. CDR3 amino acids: CASSLVVTVIATNEKLFF. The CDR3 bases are TGTGCCAGCAGCTTGGTCGTGACAGTTATAGCAACTAATGAAAAACTGTTTTTT.